These T cell receptor beta chains were read from a single sample in a study of shared clonotypes between healthy human individuals. The assay was immunoSEQ multiplex PCR, and TCRdb's table has in-frame clones only and misses some. The sample has approximately 1.9 million clones, 90% to 95% seen once. Specimen: naive CD8+ T cells from PBMCs. These receptors were taken from a man younger than 30 in good health. Some clones in this sample may be carry-over from other donors' samples. CDR3s include the opening cysteine and the closing phenylalanine or tryptophan. Each record gives: J gene, D gene, V gene, clone size, CDR3 DNA, CDR3 protein. A D gene is named only where the DNA matches it firmly. Rows give clone size only sometimes, using once, few, many, or a class for an expanded clone.

TRBJ2-5,.,TRBV5-1,.,TGCGCCAGCAGCTCGAACGAGGACCCGCGGGGACAAGAGACCCAGTACTTC,CASSSNEDPRGQETQYF
TRBJ1-1,.,TRBV4-3,.,TGCGCCAGCAGCCTCCGGAGGGGAACATACACTGAAGCTTTCTTT,CASSLRRGTYTEAFF
TRBJ2-1,TRBD2,TRBV27,.,TGTGCCAGCAGTTTACTGGGACTAACCTACAATGAGCAGTTCTTC,CASSLLGLTYNEQFF
TRBJ2-7,TRBD2,TRBV27,.,TGTGCCAGCAGTCCATCTAGCGGGCCATTTATGTACGAGCAGTACTTC,CASSPSSGPFMYEQYF
TRBJ2-7,TRBD1,TRBV2,.,TGTGCCAGCAGGGTACCGGGACAGGGCGCCTACGAGCAGTACTTC,CASRVPGQGAYEQYF
TRBJ1-5,.,TRBV15,few,TGTGCCACCGGCCCACACCGAAATCAGCCCCAGCATTTT,CATGPHRNQPQHF
TRBJ2-3,.,TRBV5-4,.,TGTGCCAGCAGCTTCGGCAATCTACCTAGCACAGATACGCAGTATTTT,CASSFGNLPSTDTQYF
TRBJ2-2,TRBD2,TRBV2,.,TGTGCCAGCAGTGAATATGGCACTAGCGGGAGTCCCGGCGGGGAGCTGTTTTTT,CASSEYGTSGSPGGELFF
TRBJ2-5,.,TRBV6-5,.,TGTGCCAGCAGTTACTCGGCAGAGGCAGAGACCCAGTACTTC,CASSYSAEAETQYF
TRBJ1-3,TRBD1,TRBV30,.,TGTGCCTGGAGTAGGCTGGACAGGGGAAGACACACCATATATTTT,CAWSRLDRGRHTIYF
TRBJ2-1,TRBD1,TRBV27,.,TGTGCCAGCAGTTGGGGACAGTACAATGAGCAGTTCTTC,CASSWGQYNEQFF
TRBJ2-5,TRBD2,TRBV28,.,TGTGCCACCGCACGCCTACTAGCGGGACCTCAAGAGACCCAGTACTTC,CATARLLAGPQETQYF
TRBJ1-2,.,TRBV9,.,TGTGCCAGCAGCGTAGGGGGTGATGGGAGCGGCTATGGCTACACCTTC,CASSVGGDGSGYGYTF
TRBJ1-3,.,TRBV7-8,.,TGTGCCAGCACCCCCCAAGACGGAAACACCATATATTTT,CASTPQDGNTIYF
TRBJ1-2,.,TRBV19,.,TGTGCCAGTAGGGAATGGGGAGACGCTAACTATGGCTACACCTTC,CASREWGDANYGYTF
TRBJ2-1,TRBD1,TRBV27,.,TGTGCCAGCAGGGCGGGACAGGGGGTAAATGAGCAGTTCTTC,CASRAGQGVNEQFF
TRBJ1-5,TRBD1,TRBV9,few,TGTGCCAGCAGCGTGGGACAGAGCAATCAGCCCCAGCATTTT,CASSVGQSNQPQHF
TRBJ1-1,.,TRBV6-5,.,TGTGCCAGCAGTTATACAGGGAACACTGAAGCTTTCTTT,CASSYTGNTEAFF
TRBJ1-1,.,TRBV27,.,TGTGCCAGCAGTTTACCGGGACCCAGGAACACTGAAGCTTTCTTT,CASSLPGPRNTEAFF
TRBJ2-7,.,TRBV6-5,.,TGTGCCAGCAGTTACCGCCCAACGTCCCTGCTCGCCGAGCAGTACTTC,CASSYRPTSLLAEQYF
TRBJ2-3,.,TRBV4-3,.,TGCGCCAGCAGTATTTTCGGGACACCCGGGGGCACAGATACGCAGTATTTT,CASSIFGTPGGTDTQYF
TRBJ2-1,.,TRBV5-1,.,TGCGCCAGCAGCTTGGCCAGTTTGTGGGACGCCAACAATGAGCAGTTCTTC,CASSLASLWDANNEQFF
TRBJ2-5,TRBD2,TRBV11-2,.,TGTGCCAGCAGCACAGGACTAGCATTCTACCAAGAGACCCAGTACTTC,CASSTGLAFYQETQYF
TRBJ1-4,TRBD1,TRBV19,.,TGTGCCAGTAGTATACCCACAGGGGTGACTAATGAAAAACTGTTTTTT,CASSIPTGVTNEKLFF
TRBJ1-1,.,TRBV27,few,TGTGCCAGCAGTTTATCAGGGAGGAACACTGAAGCTTTCTTT,CASSLSGRNTEAFF
TRBJ1-1,.,TRBV19,few,TGTGCCAGTAGTATAGCCGGCACTGAAGCTTTCTTT,CASSIAGTEAFF
TRBJ2-1,.,TRBV29-1,.,TGCAGCGCCCTCAGCAGCGCGAGGTTCTTC,CSALSSARFF
TRBJ2-5,.,TRBV27,.,TGTGCCAGCAGTTTACGTACGTCCGGTACCAAAGAGACCCAGTACTTC,CASSLRTSGTKETQYF
TRBJ2-2,TRBD2,TRBV9,.,TGTGCCAGCAGCCCCCGGAGCGGGAAGACCGGGGAGCTGTTTTTT,CASSPRSGKTGELFF
TRBJ1-2,TRBD1,TRBV7-9,once,TGTGCCAGCAGCTTAGGGACAGGGGGTGGCTACACCTTC,CASSLGTGGGYTF
TRBJ2-7,.,TRBV7-9,.,TGTGCCAGCAGCCCGGGCCCCGGGGGCGTGGGTTACGAGCAGTACTTC,CASSPGPGGVGYEQYF
TRBJ2-7,.,TRBV6-6,once,TGTGCCAGCAGTTACGGGCCCCTCTTTGAGCAGTACTTC,CASSYGPLFEQYF
TRBJ2-3,.,TRBV9,.,TGTGCCAGCAGCGTAGGAGGTAGTACGTCAGATACGCAGTATTTT,CASSVGGSTSDTQYF
TRBJ2-3,.,TRBV6-5,.,TGTGCCAGCAGTTACTCGTTTTATACTAGCACAGATACGCAGTATTTT,CASSYSFYTSTDTQYF
TRBJ2-2,TRBD2,TRBV9,once,TGTGCCAGCAGCGGCGGGACTACCAACACCGGGGAGCTGTTTTTT,CASSGGTTNTGELFF
TRBJ1-5,TRBD1,TRBV7-6,few,TGTGCCAGCAGCCCGGGGACAGGGGCTCAACAGCCCCAGCATTTT,CASSPGTGAQQPQHF
TRBJ2-2,TRBD1,TRBV7-9,.,TGTGCCAGCAGCTTGCCCGGGACAGGTGCCGGGGAGCTGTTTTTT,CASSLPGTGAGELFF
TRBJ2-7,.,TRBV7-9,.,TGTGCCAGCAGCCCTGGTCTCGGTATGGACGAGCAGTACTTC,CASSPGLGMDEQYF
TRBJ2-3,.,TRBV2,.,TGTGCCAGCAGTGAAGCTCTTATCTCCACAGATACGCAGTATTTT,CASSEALISTDTQYF
TRBJ1-1,.,TRBV15,few,TGTGCCACCAGCAGAGCTGGGAACACTGAAGCTTTCTTT,CATSRAGNTEAFF
TRBJ1-2,.,TRBV27,.,TGTGCCAGCAGCTCGGGACCTCTCTATGGCTACACCTTC,CASSSGPLYGYTF
TRBJ2-5,.,TRBV29-1,.,TGCAGCGTTGAAGGGGACCAAGAGACCCAGTACTTC,CSVEGDQETQYF
TRBJ1-1,.,TRBV15,.,TGTGCCACCAGCAAACCCCAGAACACTGAAGCTTTCTTT,CATSKPQNTEAFF
TRBJ1-1,.,TRBV9,.,TGTGCCAGCAAGGGGCAGGGGAACACTGAAGCTTTCTTT,CASKGQGNTEAFF
TRBJ2-7,.,TRBV5-8,.,TGTGCCAGCAGCACGGGGACACTCGAGCAGTACTTC,CASSTGTLEQYF
TRBJ2-1,.,TRBV7-9,.,TGTGCCAGCACCATTGGCCGAGGCCTCTACAATGAGCAGTTCTTC,CASTIGRGLYNEQFF
TRBJ1-4,.,TRBV18,.,TGTGCCAGCTCACCACCGGGGGCAACTAATGAAAAACTGTTTTTT,CASSPPGATNEKLFF
TRBJ1-1,.,TRBV25-1,.,TGTGCCAGCAGAACACCGAACACTGAAGCTTTCTTT,CASRTPNTEAFF
TRBJ2-5,TRBD2,TRBV10-3,once,TGTGCCATCAGTGAGTCGGGACTAGCGGGAGGGCAAGAGACCCAGTACTTC,CAISESGLAGGQETQYF
TRBJ2-7,.,TRBV27,.,TGTGCCAGCAGTGCCACAGGGTCCGGCGCTTCCTACGAGCAGTACTTC,CASSATGSGASYEQYF
TRBJ2-7,.,TRBV4-3,.,TGCGCCAGCAGCCACGGCTTTGGGAGGTCGGCCTACGAGCAGTACTTC,CASSHGFGRSAYEQYF
TRBJ2-4,.,TRBV28,.,TGTGCCAGCAGTTCGACTGGGAACAAAAACATTCAGTACTTC,CASSSTGNKNIQYF
TRBJ2-7,.,TRBV6-5,.,TGTGCCAGCGAGTTACGACAGACCTACGAGCAGTACTTC,CASELRQTYEQYF
TRBJ2-7,.,TRBV27,.,TGTGCCAGCAGTTCACTGGGCTCCTACGAGCAGTACTTC,CASSSLGSYEQYF
TRBJ1-5,.,TRBV5-4,few,TGTGCCAGCAGCTTTCTCGGTTCATCGTACTGGTCCAATCAGCCCCAGCATTTT,CASSFLGSSYWSNQPQHF